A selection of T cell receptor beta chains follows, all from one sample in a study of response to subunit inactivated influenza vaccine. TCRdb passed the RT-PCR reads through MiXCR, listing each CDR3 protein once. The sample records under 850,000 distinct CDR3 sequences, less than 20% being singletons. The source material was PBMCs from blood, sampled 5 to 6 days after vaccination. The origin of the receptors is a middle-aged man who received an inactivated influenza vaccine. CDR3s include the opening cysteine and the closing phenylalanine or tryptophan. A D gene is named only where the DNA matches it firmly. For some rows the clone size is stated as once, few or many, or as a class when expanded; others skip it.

CDR3aa: CASSPRDRVYEQYF
CDR3nt: TGTGCCAGCAGTCCAAGGGACAGGGTCTACGAGCAGTACTTC
abundance: -
v_gene: TRBV25-1
d_gene: TRBD1
j_gene: TRBJ2-7

CDR3aa: CASSPQVSTDTQYF
CDR3nt: TGTGCCAGCAGTCCCCAGGTCAGCACAGATACGCAGTATTTT
abundance: -
v_gene: TRBV12-3/TRBV12-4
d_gene: -
j_gene: TRBJ2-3

CDR3aa: CASNNVQGETQYF
CDR3nt: TGTGCCAGCAACAATGTACAGGGTGAGACCCAGTACTTC
abundance: -
v_gene: TRBV7-9
d_gene: -
j_gene: TRBJ2-5

CDR3aa: CASSLTGTLNIQYF
CDR3nt: TGTGCCAGCAGCCTCACAGGGACCTTAAACATTCAGTACTTC
abundance: few
v_gene: TRBV7-2
d_gene: -
j_gene: TRBJ2-4

CDR3aa: CASSLAGTQYF
CDR3nt: TGTGCCAGCAGCTTAGCTGGGACCCAGTACTTC
abundance: many
v_gene: TRBV7-2
d_gene: -
j_gene: TRBJ2-5

CDR3aa: CSARVPGQGDYGYTF
CDR3nt: TGCAGTGCTAGAGTCCCGGGACAGGGGGACTATGGCTACACCTTC
abundance: few
v_gene: TRBV20-1
d_gene: TRBD1
j_gene: TRBJ1-2

CDR3aa: CASSVTGGYEQFF
CDR3nt: TGTGCCAGCAGTGTTACAGGGGGCTATGAGCAGTTCTTC
abundance: few
v_gene: TRBV25-1
d_gene: TRBD1
j_gene: TRBJ2-1

CDR3aa: CATSDPGQGGEAFF
CDR3nt: TGTGCCACCAGTGATCCCGGACAGGGGGGCGAAGCTTTCTTT
abundance: few
v_gene: TRBV24-1
d_gene: TRBD1
j_gene: TRBJ1-1

CDR3aa: CSVEGQKQETQYF
CDR3nt: TGCAGCGTGGAGGGGCAAAAACAAGAGACCCAGTACTTC
abundance: many
v_gene: TRBV29-1
d_gene: -
j_gene: TRBJ2-5

CDR3aa: CASSLRPHEQYF
CDR3nt: TGTGCCAGCAGCCTCCGGCCCCACGAGCAGTACTTC
abundance: -
v_gene: TRBV7-9
d_gene: -
j_gene: TRBJ2-7

CDR3aa: CASSTDRSSYEQYF
CDR3nt: TGTGCCAGCAGTACGGACAGGAGCTCCTACGAGCAGTACTTC
abundance: many
v_gene: TRBV12-3/TRBV12-4
d_gene: TRBD1
j_gene: TRBJ2-7

CDR3aa: CASSLNAGDRAYYEQYF
CDR3nt: TGTGCCAGCAGCTTAAATGCGGGGGACAGGGCTTACTACGAGCAGTACTTC
abundance: few
v_gene: TRBV7-2
d_gene: TRBD1
j_gene: TRBJ2-7

CDR3aa: CASSPGGPNTQYF
CDR3nt: TGTGCCAGCAGCCCGGGGGGGCCAAATACGCAGTATTTT
abundance: few
v_gene: TRBV3-1
d_gene: TRBD2
j_gene: TRBJ2-3

CDR3aa: CASSFMGILGESHEQYF
CDR3nt: TGTGCCAGCAGTTTTATGGGAATTTTGGGGGAGTCGCACGAGCAGTACTTC
abundance: few
v_gene: TRBV12-3/TRBV12-4
d_gene: -
j_gene: TRBJ2-7

CDR3aa: CASKKRGPDTGELFF
CDR3nt: TGTGCCAGCAAAAAGAGAGGCCCCGACACCGGGGAGCTGTTTTTT
abundance: -
v_gene: TRBV27
d_gene: -
j_gene: TRBJ2-2

CDR3aa: CASSFSGAYNEQFF
CDR3nt: TGTGCCAGCAGTTTCAGCGGAGCCTACAATGAGCAGTTCTTC
abundance: many
v_gene: TRBV12-3/TRBV12-4
d_gene: -
j_gene: TRBJ2-1

CDR3aa: CSASAGTTNEKLFF
CDR3nt: TGCAGTGCTAGTGCAGGGACAACTAATGAAAAACTGTTTTTT
abundance: few
v_gene: TRBV20-1
d_gene: -
j_gene: TRBJ1-4

CDR3aa: CSAPRTENTGELFF
CDR3nt: TGCAGTGCCCCGAGGACAGAGAACACCGGGGAGCTGTTTTTT
abundance: -
v_gene: TRBV20-1
d_gene: -
j_gene: TRBJ2-2

CDR3aa: CASSLQFDSKDSTYSNQPQHF
CDR3nt: TGCGCCAGCAGCTTGCAATTTGATAGTAAGGACAGCACTTATAGCAATCAGCCCCAGCATTTT
abundance: -
v_gene: TRBV5-1
d_gene: -
j_gene: TRBJ1-5

CDR3aa: CASSLRAGNDEQFF
CDR3nt: TGCGCCAGCAGCTTGAGGGCTGGGAACGATGAGCAGTTCTTC
abundance: -
v_gene: TRBV5-1
d_gene: -
j_gene: TRBJ2-1

CDR3aa: CARSPTGTQSYEQYF
CDR3nt: TGTGCCAGGAGCCCAACCGGGACTCAGTCCTACGAGCAGTACTTC
abundance: -
v_gene: TRBV12-3/TRBV12-4
d_gene: -
j_gene: TRBJ2-7

CDR3aa: CSARGQSGTEAFF
CDR3nt: TGCAGTGCTAGGGGACAATCCGGCACTGAAGCTTTCTTT
abundance: -
v_gene: TRBV20-1
d_gene: -
j_gene: TRBJ1-1

CDR3aa: CATSRKGASGNTDTQYF
CDR3nt: TGTGCCACCAGCCGTAAGGGGGCTAGCGGCAACACAGATACGCAGTATTTT
abundance: few
v_gene: TRBV15
d_gene: -
j_gene: TRBJ2-3

CDR3aa: CSVEDGGYEQYF
CDR3nt: TGCAGCGTTGAAGATGGGGGCTACGAGCAGTACTTC
abundance: few
v_gene: TRBV29-1
d_gene: -
j_gene: TRBJ2-7

CDR3aa: CASSYSGEGTQYF
CDR3nt: TGTGCCAGCAGTTACTCTGGGGAGGGTACGCAGTATTTT
abundance: few
v_gene: TRBV6-5
d_gene: TRBD2
j_gene: TRBJ2-3

CDR3aa: CASSPLTSGRPTDTQYF
CDR3nt: TGTGCCAGCAGCCCACTGACTAGCGGGAGACCGACAGATACGCAGTATTTT
abundance: -
v_gene: TRBV9
d_gene: TRBD2
j_gene: TRBJ2-3